Following are 28 T cell receptor beta chains from one sample sequenced in a study of blood T cell repertoires in COVID-19. Profiling relied on immunoSEQ multiplex PCR, and the TCRdb table lists in-frame clones only, not all of them. Seen here are about 400,000 clones, roughly 89% observed once, and the top ten hold about 1.5%. The sample consisted of peripheral blood. The receptors were gathered from a woman in her thirties with active or convalescent COVID-19.

The rearrangement joins TRBV7-2 to TRBJ2-5; 8 nucleotides line up with TRBD1. The germline V gene encodes CDR1 SGHTA and CDR2 FQGNSA. The trim removed 3 bases at V and 5 bases at J, leaving 11 bases unmatched. The CDR3 contains 16 residues. The CDR3 bases are TGTGCCAGCAGCTTCGGGACAGGTCCCTTGGGGGAGACCCAGTACTTC. Its protein is CASSFGTGPLGETQYF.

This chain uses TRBV4-1 with TRBJ1-5; maybe TRBD1 (5 bases). Looked up from germline, CDR1 is MGHRA and CDR2 is YSYEKL. V gave up 7 bases and J gave up 1 base, with 14 bases separating them. The CDR3 is made up of 15 amino acids. This chain's CDR3 is CASNLQVGSNQPQHF. The CDR3 DNA follows: TGCGCCAGCAATCTACAGGTCGGAAGCAATCAGCCCCAGCATTTT.

The rearrangement joins TRBV10-2 to TRBJ2-7, with TRBD2 matching over 12 bases. V trimming: 5 bases; J trimming: 1 base; junction bases outside the gene matches: 6. This CDR3 region has 16 residues. Per the germline V gene, CDR1 is WSHSY and CDR2 is SAAADI. CDR3 coding DNA: TGCGCCAGCAGTTCCGGGACTAGCGGGTTTTCCTACGAGCAGTACTTC. Protein: CASSSGTSGFSYEQYF.

The chain combines TRBV11-2 with TRBJ1-2, with a weak D call TRBD1 (6 bases). V dropped 5 bases and J dropped 0 bases, with 19 bases sitting between them. The CDR3 length is 17 residues. Germline-derived CDR1 and CDR2 are SGHAT and FQNNGV. CDR3 sequence: CASSHGTSNYPNYGYTF. CDR3 nucleotides: TGTGCCAGCAGCCATGGGACATCCAATTATCCTAACTATGGCTACACCTTC.

V usage is TRBV6-5 and J usage is TRBJ1-2; TRBD1 matches at 10 bases. V was pared by 6 bases and J by 6 bases, with 4 bases of the junction left unmatched. This CDR3 is 13 amino acids long. CDR1 is MNHEY, CDR2 SVGAGI, per germline. The CDR3 loop reads CASRRGTGDGYTF. The CDR3 nucleotides are TGTGCCAGCAGACGCGGGACAGGGGATGGCTACACCTTC.

This clone occurred once. This chain uses TRBV5-4 with TRBJ2-3, with 13 positions matching TRBD2. Germline V gene lookup returns CDR1 SGHNT and CDR2 YYREEE (reference sequence). Losses at the gene ends were 0 bases for V and 4 bases for J; bases not matched to a gene: 5. CDR3 length equals 17 residues. In DNA, the CDR3 is TGTGCCAGCAGCTTGGCTACGACTAGCGGGGGGTCAGATACGCAGTATTTT. Amino acid sequence: CASSLATTSGGSDTQYF.

The chain uses TRBV9 and TRBJ2-1, with a tentative D call TRBD1 (5 bases). Looked up from germline, CDR1 is SGDLS and CDR2 is YYNGEE. Trimming left V 0 bases short and J 8 bases short, with 18 bases between. This CDR3 is 16 amino acids long. The CDR3 is CASSVDGAPRGDEQFF. DNA for the CDR3: TGTGCCAGCAGCGTAGATGGGGCTCCTCGAGGCGATGAGCAGTTCTTC.

This rearrangement joins TRBV5-1 to TRBJ2-1, with D perhaps TRBD2 (6 bases). Trimming took 5 bases from V and 1 from J, leaving 16 bases between them. The V gene's germline CDR1 is SGHRS and CDR2 YFSETQ. This CDR3 comprises 16 residues. The DNA of the CDR3 is TGCGCCAGCAGGCCCGGTAGCGGATCTTCCTACAATGAGCAGTTCTTC. Protein sequence: CASRPGSGSSYNEQFF. The complete variable domain, with remaining parts taken from reference TRBV5-1 and TRBJ2-1, reads KAGVTQTPRYLIKTRGQQVTLSCSPISGHRSVSWYQQTPGQGLQFLFEYFSETQRNKGNFPGRFSGRQFSNSRSEMNVSTLELGDSALYLCASRPGSGSSYNEQFFGPGTRLTVL.

The J gene is TRBJ2-7, the V gene TRBV27, with TRBD2 identical over 10 bases. Germline values: CDR1 MNHEY, CDR2 SMNVEV (reference sequence). With 4 bases clipped from V and 0 bases from J, the junction kept 3 bases outside the gene matches. This CDR3 is built from 15 residues. As DNA, the CDR3 is TGTGCCAGCAGTTCACTAGCGGGATTCTCCTACGAGCAGTACTTC. It codes for CASSSLAGFSYEQYF.

The chain combines TRBV5-6 with TRBJ2-6; D ambiguous. The CDR3 loop spans 16 amino acids. Trimming removed 0 bases at V and 0 bases at J, with 7 bases between. CDR1 is SGHDT, CDR2 YYEEEE, per germline. The chain's CDR3 is CASSLAQASGANVLTF. DNA for the CDR3: TGTGCCAGCAGCTTGGCCCAAGCCTCTGGGGCCAACGTCCTGACTTTC.

The J gene is TRBJ2-1, the V gene TRBV29-1, with a possible D match to TRBD2 (5 bases). Between the trimmed V and J ends, which lost 1 base and 0 bases, there was a span of 13 bases. Germline V gene data show CDR1 as SQVTM and CDR2 as ANQGSEA. CDR3 length equals 16 residues. The CDR3 coding sequence is TGCAGCGTTGAAGGACGGTTCGCGGGCTCCTACAATGAGCAGTTCTTC. This codes for CSVEGRFAGSYNEQFF.

This chain links TRBV27 with TRBJ1-1, with TRBD1 matching 8 bases. CDR1 is MNHEY and CDR2 is SMNVEV in the germline V gene (reference sequence). The trim removed 5 bases at V and 4 bases at J, leaving 0 bases unmatched. The CDR3 is 12 residues long. As DNA, the CDR3 is TGTGCCAGCAGTACAGGGGGCACTGAAGCTTTCTTT. Its protein is CASSTGGTEAFF.

This chain links TRBV18 with TRBJ1-6, with D unclear. Trimming removed 0 bases at V and 8 bases at J, with 2 bases between. CDR3 size: 12 residues. Germline V gene sequence: CDR1 KGHSH, CDR2 LQKENI. This chain's CDR3 is CASSPPDSPLHF. The CDR3 bases are TGTGCCAGCTCACCACCCGATTCACCCCTCCACTTT.

This clone was found a few times. The chain has TRBV7-9 and TRBJ1-2; no firm D call. The germline V and J ends were trimmed by 7 bases and 0 bases, with 6 bases remaining between them. The CDR3 extends over 12 amino acids. The V gene's germline CDR1 is SEHNR and CDR2 FQNEAQ (reference sequence). The chain's CDR3 is CASIQSNYGYTF. In nucleotides, the CDR3 is TGTGCCAGCATCCAGTCTAACTATGGCTACACCTTC.

The rearrangement links TRBV6-5 to TRBJ1-4; TRBD1 aligns across 7 bases. The V and J ends lost 6 bases and 4 bases, in that order; junction bases with no gene match: 8. Germline CDR1 reads MNHEY; CDR2 reads SVGAGI. This CDR3 is built from 15 residues. As DNA, the CDR3 is TGTGCCAGCAGGGATACAGGGGTGGGTAATGAAAAACTGTTTTTT. Translation gives CASRDTGVGNEKLFF.

This clone was seen just once. The V gene is TRBV12-3 or TRBV12-4, the J gene TRBJ1-2; D not certain. V was pared by 4 bases and J by 5 bases, with 8 bases between. The CDR3 has 12 residues. DNA for the CDR3: TGTGCCAGCAGTTCATTTACTTATGGCTACACCTTC. It is translated as CASSSFTYGYTF.

The chain combines TRBV6-5 with TRBJ1-2; D not certain. CDR3 length: 13 residues. Germline CDR1 and CDR2: MNHEY and SVGAGI. The V and J ends lost 4 bases and 8 bases respectively, with 14 bases between them. CDR3 region: CASSSPWLGGYTF. The DNA of the CDR3 is TGTGCCAGCAGTTCCCCTTGGTTGGGCGGCTACACCTTC.

V gene TRBV5-1 combines with J gene TRBJ1-1; D is perhaps TRBD1 (5 bases). The CDR3 covers 14 residues. The germline V gene encodes CDR1 SGHRS and CDR2 YFSETQ. Trimming took 3 bases from V and 1 from J, leaving 10 bases between them. The DNA for the CDR3 is TGCGCCAGCAGCTCCCGACAGTCGAACACTGAAGCTTTCTTT. Its translation: CASSSRQSNTEAFF.

This chain uses TRBV27 with TRBJ2-7; D perhaps matches TRBD2 (6 bases). V lost 2 bases and J lost 5, with 16 bases in between. The CDR3 totals 15 residues. Germline V gene data show CDR1 as MNHEY and CDR2 as SMNVEV (reference sequence). In nucleotides, the CDR3 is TGTGCCAGCAGTTTAAGAGGAGGGGTGTCCAACGAGCAGTACTTC. Translating it yields CASSLRGGVSNEQYF.

The genes are TRBV13 and TRBJ2-5; unclear D gene. The CDR3 runs to 14 residues. V was cut by 2 bases and J by 2 bases, with 9 bases left in between. The germline gives CDR1 PRHDT, CDR2 FYEKMQ (reference sequence). CDR3 nucleotide sequence: TGTGCCAGCAGCTTATATTCTAGTCAAGAGACCCAGTACTTC. It codes for CASSLYSSQETQYF. The variable domain in full, completed from reference TRBV13 and TRBJ2-5, reads AAGVIQSPRHLIKEKRETATLKCYPIPRHDTVYWYQQGPGQDPQFLISFYEKMQSDKGSIPDRFSAQQFSDYHSELNMSSLELGDSALYFCASSLYSSQETQYFGPGTRLLVL.

The chain combines TRBV4-1 with TRBJ1-3, with D maybe TRBD1 (5 bases). The CDR3 is 18 amino acids. Germline values: CDR1 MGHRA, CDR2 YSYEKL. Trimming stripped 1 base from V and 0 bases from J, with 16 bases between. CDR3 amino acids: CASSQGAGTRYSGNTIYF. CDR3 nucleotide sequence: TGCGCCAGCAGCCAAGGAGCCGGGACTCGCTACTCTGGAAACACCATATATTTT.

This rearrangement joins TRBV29-1 to TRBJ2-1; 9 positions agree with TRBD2. Germline CDR1 reads SQVTM; CDR2 reads ANQGSEA. This CDR3 contains 14 residues. Trimming at V came to 6 bases and at J to 2 bases, leaving 5 bases not matched to a gene. The CDR3 DNA is TGCAGCGTGGTAGCGGGAGTAGCCTACAATGAGCAGTTCTTC. It codes for CSVVAGVAYNEQFF.

Here the CDR3 reads CASSPGVAGNTIYF. The CDR3 region has the DNA TGTGCCAGCAGCCCCGGGGTAGCGGGAAACACCATATATTTT. This rearrangement joins TRBV3-1 (or the pseudogene TRBV3-2) to TRBJ1-3; D gene ambiguous. V was pared by 4 bases and J by 4 bases, with 11 bases between. This CDR3 has 14 residues. Per the germline V gene, CDR1 is LGHDT and CDR2 is YNNKEL (reference sequence).

The chain has TRBV6-2 or TRBV6-3 and TRBJ2-1; D perhaps matches TRBD2 (5 bases). Germline V gene data show CDR1 as MNHEY and CDR2 as SVGEGT. V lost 2 bases to trimming and J lost 8 bases, with 16 bases between them. The CDR3 runs to 15 residues. Written as DNA, the CDR3 is TGTGCCAGCAGTTACCGAACGGACGCGCGGGATGAGCAGTTCTTC. Protein: CASSYRTDARDEQFF.

The chain combines TRBV12-5 with TRBJ1-3; 10 bases are a match to TRBD1. The V gene's germline CDR1 is LGHNT and CDR2 FRNRAP. V lost 0 bases and J lost 2; bases outside the gene matches: 4. The CDR3 sequence is 17 residues long. This chain's CDR3 is CASGLVPGTGAGNTIYF. The CDR3 DNA sequence: TGTGCTAGTGGTTTGGTACCCGGGACAGGGGCTGGAAACACCATATATTTT.

The chain couples TRBV5-1 to TRBJ2-1; 8 bases line up with TRBD2. CDR3 length: 17 amino acids. After removal of 3 bases from V and 0 bases from J, the junction contained 8 bases not matched to a gene. Germline V gene sequence: CDR1 SGHRS, CDR2 YFSETQ. The CDR3 sequence: CASSSSSGRSSYNEQFF. For the CDR3, the DNA is TGCGCCAGCAGCTCTTCTAGCGGGCGAAGCTCCTACAATGAGCAGTTCTTC. Together with reference TRBV5-1 and TRBJ2-1, the CDR3 gives the full variable domain: KAGVTQTPRYLIKTRGQQVTLSCSPISGHRSVSWYQQTPGQGLQFLFEYFSETQRNKGNFPGRFSGRQFSNSRSEMNVSTLELGDSALYLCASSSSSGRSSYNEQFFGPGTRLTVL.

A remark on this clone: The junction departs from germline at one end; a sequencing error may be responsible. The chain joins TRBV3-1 (or the pseudogene TRBV3-2) to TRBJ2-3; maybe TRBD1 (6 bases). The CDR3 is 12 residues long. Per the germline V gene, CDR1 is LGHDT and CDR2 is YNNKEL (reference sequence). CDR3 amino acids: CASSQVSGGLDF. CDR3 coding DNA: TGTGCCAGCAGCCAAGTGAGTGGGGGCCTGGATTTT.

The CDR3 bases are TGTGCCAGCAGCTTAGCGCTGGCGCAGGCAGAGACCCAGTACTTC. Translated: CASSLALAQAETQYF. The chain links TRBV7-9 to TRBJ2-5; D unresolved. The V end was cut by 0 bases, the J end by 4 bases, with 12 bases between. The CDR3 is made up of 15 amino acids. Germline V gives CDR1 SEHNR, CDR2 FQNEAQ (reference sequence).